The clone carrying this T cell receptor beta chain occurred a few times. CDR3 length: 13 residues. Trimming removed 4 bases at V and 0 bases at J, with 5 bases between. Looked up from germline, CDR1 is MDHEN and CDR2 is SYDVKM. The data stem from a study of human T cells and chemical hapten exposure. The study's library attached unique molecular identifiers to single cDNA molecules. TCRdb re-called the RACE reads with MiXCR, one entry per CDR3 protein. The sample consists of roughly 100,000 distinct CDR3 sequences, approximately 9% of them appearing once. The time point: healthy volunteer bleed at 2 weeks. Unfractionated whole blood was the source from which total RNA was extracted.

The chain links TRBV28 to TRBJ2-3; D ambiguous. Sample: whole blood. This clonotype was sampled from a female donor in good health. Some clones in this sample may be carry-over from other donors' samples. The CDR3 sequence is CASSSISTDTQYF. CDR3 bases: TGTGCCAGCAGTTCCATTAGCACAGATACGCAGTATTTT.